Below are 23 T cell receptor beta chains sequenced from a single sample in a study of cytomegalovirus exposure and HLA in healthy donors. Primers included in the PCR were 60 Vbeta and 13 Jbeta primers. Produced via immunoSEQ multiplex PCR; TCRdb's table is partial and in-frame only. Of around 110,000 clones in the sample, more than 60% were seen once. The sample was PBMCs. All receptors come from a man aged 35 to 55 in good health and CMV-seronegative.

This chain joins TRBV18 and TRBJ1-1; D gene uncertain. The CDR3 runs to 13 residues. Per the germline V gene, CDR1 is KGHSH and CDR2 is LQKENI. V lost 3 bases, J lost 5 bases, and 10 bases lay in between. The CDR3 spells CASSPEGGTEAFF. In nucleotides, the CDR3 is TGTGCCAGCTCACCTGAAGGAGGTACTGAAGCTTTCTTT. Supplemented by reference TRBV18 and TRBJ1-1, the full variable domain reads NAGVMQNPRHLVRRRGQEARLRCSPMKGHSHVYWYRQLPEEGLKFMVYLQKENIIDESGMPKERFSAEFPKEGPSILRIQQVVRGDSAAYFCASSPEGGTEAFFGQGTRLTVV.

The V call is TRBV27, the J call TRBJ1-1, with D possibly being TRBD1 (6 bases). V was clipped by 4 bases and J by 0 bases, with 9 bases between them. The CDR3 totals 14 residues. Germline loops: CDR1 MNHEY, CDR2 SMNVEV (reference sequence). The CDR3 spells CASSSGAVNTEAFF. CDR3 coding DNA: TGTGCCAGCAGTTCAGGGGCCGTGAACACTGAAGCTTTCTTT.

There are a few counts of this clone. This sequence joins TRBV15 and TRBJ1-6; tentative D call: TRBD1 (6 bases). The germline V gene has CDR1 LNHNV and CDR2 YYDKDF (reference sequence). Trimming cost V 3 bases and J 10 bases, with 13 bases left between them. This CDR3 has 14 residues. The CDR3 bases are TGTGCCACCAGCAGGAGGGACACGGGGTCACCCCTCCACTTT. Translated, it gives CATSRRDTGSPLHF.

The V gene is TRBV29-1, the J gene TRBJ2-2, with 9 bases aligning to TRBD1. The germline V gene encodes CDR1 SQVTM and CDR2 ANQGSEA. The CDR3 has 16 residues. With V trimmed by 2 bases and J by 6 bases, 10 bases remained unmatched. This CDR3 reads CSVEKVGTGKPGELFF. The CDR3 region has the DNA TGCAGCGTTGAAAAAGTCGGGACAGGGAAGCCCGGGGAGCTGTTTTTT.

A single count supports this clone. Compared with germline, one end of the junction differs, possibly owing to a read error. The CDR3 DNA reads as TGTGCCAGCAGTGAACGTCCCCAAGCCGGGGAGCTGTCTTTT. Amino acids: CASSERPQAGELSF. V gene TRBV6-1 combines with J gene TRBJ2-2, with a possible D match to TRBD2 (5 bases). Germline V gene data show CDR1 as MNHNS and CDR2 as SASEGT. This CDR3 is 14 amino acids long.

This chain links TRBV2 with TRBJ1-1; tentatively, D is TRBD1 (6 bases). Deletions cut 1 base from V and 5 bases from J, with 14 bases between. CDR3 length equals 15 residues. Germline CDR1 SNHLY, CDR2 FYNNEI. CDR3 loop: CASSEVGRGITEAFF. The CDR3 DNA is TGTGCCAGCAGTGAAGTCGGCAGGGGAATAACTGAAGCTTTCTTT.

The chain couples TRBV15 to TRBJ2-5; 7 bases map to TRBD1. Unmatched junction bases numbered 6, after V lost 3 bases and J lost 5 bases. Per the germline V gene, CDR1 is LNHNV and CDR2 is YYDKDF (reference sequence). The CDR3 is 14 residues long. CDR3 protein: CATSRATGWETQYF. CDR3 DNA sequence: TGTGCCACCAGCAGGGCGACAGGGTGGGAGACCCAGTACTTC.

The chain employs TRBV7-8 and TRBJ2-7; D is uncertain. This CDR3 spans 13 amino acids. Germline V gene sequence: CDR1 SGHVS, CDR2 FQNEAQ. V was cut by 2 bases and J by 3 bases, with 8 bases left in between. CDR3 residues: CASSLQNNYEQYF. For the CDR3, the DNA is TGTGCCAGCAGCTTACAAAACAACTACGAGCAGTACTTC.

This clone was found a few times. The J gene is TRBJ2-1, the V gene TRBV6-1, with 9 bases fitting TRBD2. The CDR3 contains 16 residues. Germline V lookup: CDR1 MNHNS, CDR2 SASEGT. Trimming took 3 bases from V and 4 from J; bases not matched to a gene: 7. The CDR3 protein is CASSEPLAGIYNEQFF. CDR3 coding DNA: TGTGCCAGCAGTGAGCCTCTAGCGGGGATTTACAATGAGCAGTTCTTC.

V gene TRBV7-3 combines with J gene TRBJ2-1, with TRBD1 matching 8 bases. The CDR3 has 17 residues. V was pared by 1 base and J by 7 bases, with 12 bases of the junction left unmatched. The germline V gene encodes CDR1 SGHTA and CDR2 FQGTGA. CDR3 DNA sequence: TGTGCCAGCAGCTTAATGGTGGCCAGGGGGCGCTTGAATGAGCAGTTCTTC. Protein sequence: CASSLMVARGRLNEQFF.

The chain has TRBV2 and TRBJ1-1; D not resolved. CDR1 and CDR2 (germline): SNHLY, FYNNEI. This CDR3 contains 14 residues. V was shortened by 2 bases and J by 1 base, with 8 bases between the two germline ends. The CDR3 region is CASSERGANTEAFF. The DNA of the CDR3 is TGTGCCAGCAGTGAAAGAGGAGCGAACACTGAAGCTTTCTTT.

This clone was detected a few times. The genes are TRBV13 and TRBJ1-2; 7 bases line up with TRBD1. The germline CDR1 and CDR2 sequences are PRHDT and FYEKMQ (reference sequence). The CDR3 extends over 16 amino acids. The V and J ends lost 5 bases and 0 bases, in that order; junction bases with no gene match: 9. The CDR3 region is CASSHLTGTSNYGYTF. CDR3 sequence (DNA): TGTGCCAGCAGCCACCTGACAGGGACCTCTAACTATGGCTACACCTTC.

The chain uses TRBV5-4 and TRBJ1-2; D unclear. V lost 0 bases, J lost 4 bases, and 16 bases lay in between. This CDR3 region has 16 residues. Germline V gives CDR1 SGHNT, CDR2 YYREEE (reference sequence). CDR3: CASSLAEEDVGYGYTF. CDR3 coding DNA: TGTGCCAGCAGCTTGGCGGAGGAGGATGTGGGCTATGGCTACACCTTC.

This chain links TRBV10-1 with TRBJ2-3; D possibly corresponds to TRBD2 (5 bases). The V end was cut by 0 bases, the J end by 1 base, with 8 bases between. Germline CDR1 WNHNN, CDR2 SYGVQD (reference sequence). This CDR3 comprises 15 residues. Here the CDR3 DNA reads TGCGCCAGCAGTGAGTCAGCCGGGGGCACAGATACGCAGTATTTT. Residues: CASSESAGGTDTQYF.

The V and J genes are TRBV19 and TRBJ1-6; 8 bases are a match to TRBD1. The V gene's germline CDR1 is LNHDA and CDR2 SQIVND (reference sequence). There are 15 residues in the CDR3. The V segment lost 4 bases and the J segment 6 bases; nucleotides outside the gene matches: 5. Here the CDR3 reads CASSTTGDGNSPLHF. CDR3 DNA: TGTGCCAGTAGTACGACAGGGGATGGTAATTCACCCCTCCACTTT.

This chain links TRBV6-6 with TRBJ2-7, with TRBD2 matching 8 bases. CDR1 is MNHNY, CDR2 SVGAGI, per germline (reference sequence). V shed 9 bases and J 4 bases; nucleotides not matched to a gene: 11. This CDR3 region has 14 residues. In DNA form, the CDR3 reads TGTGCCAGTGAATCCGGCGGGGGGCGATACGAGCAGTACTTC. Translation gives CASESGGGRYEQYF.

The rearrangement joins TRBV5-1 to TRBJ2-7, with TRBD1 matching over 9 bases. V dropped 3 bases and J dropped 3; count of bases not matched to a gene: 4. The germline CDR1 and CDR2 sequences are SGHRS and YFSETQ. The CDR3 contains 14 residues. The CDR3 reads CASSSTGGSYEQYF. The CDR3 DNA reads TGCGCCAGCAGCTCAACAGGGGGCAGCTACGAGCAGTACTTC. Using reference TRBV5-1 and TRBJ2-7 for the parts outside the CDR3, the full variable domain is KAGVTQTPRYLIKTRGQQVTLSCSPISGHRSVSWYQQTPGQGLQFLFEYFSETQRNKGNFPGRFSGRQFSNSRSEMNVSTLELGDSALYLCASSSTGGSYEQYFGPGTRLTVT.

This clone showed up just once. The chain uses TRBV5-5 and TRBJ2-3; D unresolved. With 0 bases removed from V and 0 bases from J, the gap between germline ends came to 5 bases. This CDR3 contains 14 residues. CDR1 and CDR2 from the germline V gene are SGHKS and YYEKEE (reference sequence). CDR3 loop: CASSLDGSTDTQYF. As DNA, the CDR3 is TGTGCCAGCAGCTTGGACGGTAGCACAGATACGCAGTATTTT.

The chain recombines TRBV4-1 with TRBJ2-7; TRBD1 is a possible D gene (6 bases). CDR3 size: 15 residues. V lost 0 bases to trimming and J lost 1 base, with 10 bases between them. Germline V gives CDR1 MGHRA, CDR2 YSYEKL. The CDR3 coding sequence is TGCGCCAGCAGCCAAGACGATGACAGGTCCTACGAGCAGTACTTC. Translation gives CASSQDDDRSYEQYF.

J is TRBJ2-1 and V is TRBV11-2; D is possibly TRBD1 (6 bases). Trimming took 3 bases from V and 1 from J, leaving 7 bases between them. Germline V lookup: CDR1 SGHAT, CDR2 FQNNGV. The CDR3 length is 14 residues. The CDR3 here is CASSFTGSYNEQFF. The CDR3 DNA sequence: TGTGCCAGCAGCTTCACAGGGTCCTACAATGAGCAGTTCTTC.

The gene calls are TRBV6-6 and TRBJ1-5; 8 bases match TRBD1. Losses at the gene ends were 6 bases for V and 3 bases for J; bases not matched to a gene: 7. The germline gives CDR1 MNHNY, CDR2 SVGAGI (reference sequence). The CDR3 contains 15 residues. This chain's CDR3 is CASSRQTGDNQPQHF. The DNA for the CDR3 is TGTGCCAGCAGCCGCCAGACAGGGGACAATCAGCCCCAGCATTTT.

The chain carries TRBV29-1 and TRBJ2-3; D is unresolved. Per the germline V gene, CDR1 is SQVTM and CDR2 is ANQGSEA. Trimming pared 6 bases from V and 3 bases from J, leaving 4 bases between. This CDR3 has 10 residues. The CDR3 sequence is CSVGTDTQYF. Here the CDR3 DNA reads TGCAGCGTCGGGACAGATACGCAGTATTTT.

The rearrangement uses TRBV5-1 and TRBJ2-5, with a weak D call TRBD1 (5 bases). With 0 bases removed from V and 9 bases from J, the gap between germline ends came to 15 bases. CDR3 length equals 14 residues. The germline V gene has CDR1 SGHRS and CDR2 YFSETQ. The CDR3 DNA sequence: TGCGCCAGCAGCTTGGTGGTGTTCCAAGGGGCCCAGTACTTC. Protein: CASSLVVFQGAQYF.